This is a list of T cell receptor beta chains from one sample in a study of chronic HIV infection and antiretroviral therapy. One entry per CDR3 protein results from TCRdb running MiXCR on the 5' RACE reads. The sample yields about 38,000 distinct CDR3 sequences, 7.5% to 9% seen once. The specimen sequenced was peripheral blood. These receptor sequences come from an adult who had HIV and had not received antiretroviral therapy, or was an uninfected healthy control (not recorded which). CDR3s include the opening cysteine and the closing phenylalanine or tryptophan. A D gene is named only where the DNA matches it firmly. Size tells how often a clone was seen (once, few, many) or the class of an expanded clone, and some rows leave it out.

>TRBV27|TRBD1|NA|TRBJ1-1
CASSKRTGEGEAFF
TGTGCCAGCAGTAAACGAACAGGGGAGGGTGAAGCTTTCTTT
>TRBV28|TRBD2|NA|TRBJ2-1
CASAGIGAGSGKGEQFF
TGTGCCAGCGCAGGGATAGGAGCGGGATCGGGGAAGGGTGAGCAGTTCTTC
>TRBV2|TRBD1|NA|TRBJ1-4
CASSEVETGTGDTNEKLFF
TGTGCCAGCAGTGAAGTTGAAACCGGGACAGGGGACACTAATGAAAAACTGTTTTTT
>TRBV28|NA|NA|TRBJ2-3
CASSPREAATQYF
TGTGCCAGCAGTCCACGAGAGGCAGCTACGCAGTATTTT
>TRBV20-1|NA|few|TRBJ1-6
CSAGGGAGSPLHF
TGCAGTGCGGGGGGTGGGGCAGGTTCACCCCTCCACTTT
>TRBV2|NA|few|TRBJ1-6
CATNRVLKNSPLHF
TGTGCCACAAACAGGGTATTAAAGAATTCACCCCTCCACTTT
>TRBV6-5|TRBD1|many|TRBJ1-1
CASSYSRPGTDNTEAFF
TGTGCCAGCAGTTACTCGAGGCCTGGGACAGACAACACTGAAGCTTTCTTT
>TRBV28|NA|many|TRBJ2-2
CASTLALTGELFF
TGTGCCAGCACCCTAGCTCTCACCGGGGAGCTGTTTTTT
>TRBV25-1|NA|many|TRBJ2-7
CASTEQSGPEQYF
TGTGCCAGCACGGAACAAAGCGGGCCCGAGCAGTACTTC
>TRBV20-1|NA|many|TRBJ1-4
CSAMVASDEKLFF
TGCAGTGCTATGGTCGCCTCGGATGAAAAACTGTTTTTT
>TRBV9|TRBD2|medium-sized|TRBJ2-3
CASSPSGAGVLDTQYF
TGTGCCAGCAGCCCCAGTGGAGCGGGAGTGTTAGATACGCAGTATTTT
>TRBV29-1|TRBD2|many|TRBJ2-1
CSVGLAGDAEQFF
TGCAGCGTTGGCCTAGCGGGAGATGCCGAGCAGTTCTTC
>TRBV6-5|NA|many|TRBJ1-4
CASSPRGINEKLFF
TGTGCCAGCAGTCCCCGCGGGATTAATGAAAAACTGTTTTTT
>TRBV6-2/TRBV6-3|NA|few|TRBJ1-5
CASSFQVNQPQHF
TGTGCCAGCAGTTTCCAGGTAAATCAGCCCCAGCATTTT
>TRBV15|NA|few|TRBJ2-1
CATSRETRVSSYNEQFF
TGTGCCACCAGCAGAGAGACGAGGGTCAGCTCCTACAATGAGCAGTTCTTC
>TRBV5-6|NA|many|TRBJ2-3
CASSLLQTDTQYF
TGTGCCAGCAGCTTACTCCAAACAGATACGCAGTATTTT
>TRBV3-1|NA|many|TRBJ1-2
CASSQGSYPYGYGYTF
TGTGCCAGCAGCCAAGGATCTTACCCCTACGGCTATGGCTACACCTTC
>TRBV28|NA|NA|TRBJ2-3
CASSLTDSTDTQYF
TGTGCCAGCAGTTTAACGGATAGCACAGATACGCAGTATTTT
>TRBV25-1|TRBD2|few|TRBJ2-7
CASSFPSGRSEEQYF
TGTGCCAGCAGTTTTCCTAGCGGGAGGTCGGAGGAGCAGTACTTC
>TRBV6-2/TRBV6-3|NA|NA|TRBJ2-1
CASNRPIYNEQFF
TGTGCCAGCAACAGACCAATTTACAATGAGCAGTTCTTC
>TRBV12-3/TRBV12-4|NA|NA|TRBJ2-4
CASSFYGVAKNIQYF
TGTGCCAGCAGTTTCTACGGGGTAGCCAAAAACATTCAGTACTTC
>TRBV29-1|NA|NA|TRBJ2-1
CSVEVTSPKIGEQFF
TGCAGCGTTGAAGTGACATCGCCCAAGATAGGTGAGCAGTTCTTC
>TRBV2|NA|many|TRBJ2-7
CASSPREGGRTTYEQYF
TGTGCCAGCAGTCCCCGAGAGGGAGGCCGGACTACCTACGAGCAGTACTTC
>TRBV28|NA|few|TRBJ1-3
CASSLSSRKGSRSGNTIYF
TGTGCCAGCAGTTTATCTTCCCGGAAAGGGAGCCGATCTGGAAACACCATATATTTT
>TRBV3-1|NA|many|TRBJ2-7
CASSQDRGYEQYF
TGTGCCAGCAGCCAAGATCGAGGTTACGAGCAGTACTTC
>TRBV28|TRBD2|NA|TRBJ2-3
CASSSLSGGRLTSTDTQYF
TGTGCCAGCAGCTCCCTCTCGGGCGGGAGGCTTACTAGCACAGATACGCAGTATTTT
>TRBV29-1|NA|many|TRBJ2-3
CSVPGRALDTQYF
TGCAGCGTCCCCGGAAGGGCCTTAGATACGCAGTATTTT
>TRBV5-1|TRBD2|many|TRBJ2-7
CASSASFSGDPYEQYF
TGCGCCAGCAGCGCTAGTTTTAGCGGGGATCCCTACGAGCAGTACTTC
>TRBV29-1|NA|NA|TRBJ1-1
CSVEIWEGTEAFF
TGCAGCGTTGAAATCTGGGAGGGCACTGAAGCTTTCTTT
>TRBV10-3|NA|few|TRBJ2-1
CAISFSDSSEQFF
TGTGCCATCAGTTTTTCCGATAGTAGTGAGCAGTTCTTC
>TRBV20-1|NA|few|TRBJ1-1
CSARTDLDHEAFF
TGCAGTGCTCGAACCGACCTAGACCATGAAGCTTTCTTT
>TRBV4-3|NA|few|TRBJ2-3
CASSSVTGSDTQYF
TGCGCCAGCAGCTCAGTGACAGGTTCAGATACGCAGTATTTT
>TRBV5-1|TRBD1|NA|TRBJ2-3
CASSWGQGRGDTQYF
TGCGCCAGCAGCTGGGGACAGGGGCGAGGGGATACGCAGTATTTT
>TRBV6-4|NA|many|TRBJ2-3
CASSAGSTDTQYF
TGTGCCAGCAGTGCAGGGAGCACAGATACGCAGTATTTT
>TRBV28|NA|many|TRBJ2-1
CASSAYTVSSYNEQFF
TGTGCCAGCAGTGCCTACACCGTAAGCTCCTACAATGAGCAGTTCTTC
>TRBV15|NA|few|TRBJ2-3
CATSRDTRSASDTQYF
TGTGCCACCAGCAGAGATACCAGGAGCGCATCAGATACGCAGTATTTT
>TRBV24-1|TRBD1|few|TRBJ2-2
CATSAWTGPGELFF
TGTGCCACCAGTGCCTGGACAGGGCCCGGGGAGCTGTTTTTT
>TRBV11-1|TRBD1|NA|TRBJ2-6
CASSLTGAGGANVLTF
TGTGCCAGCAGCTTAACAGGGGCCGGTGGGGCCAACGTCCTGACTTTC
>TRBV20-1|NA|many|TRBJ2-1
CSAPYNEQFF
TGCAGTGCTCCGTACAATGAGCAGTTCTTC
>TRBV19|TRBD2|NA|TRBJ2-2
CASRPRGTSGIKTGELFF
TGTGCCAGTAGGCCCAGAGGTACTAGCGGGATAAAGACCGGGGAGCTGTTTTTT